The 26 T cell receptor beta chains listed next were all sequenced from one sample in a study of blood T cell repertoires in COVID-19. The data were produced by immunoSEQ multiplex PCR, yet TCRdb's version contains in-frame clones alone and is incomplete. The table lists about 180,000 clones, 90% of them singletons. Sequencing was performed on peripheral blood. Every receptor here comes from a man between 45 and 60 years old with acute or convalescent COVID-19.

The rearrangement joins TRBV29-1 to TRBJ2-1, with D tentatively TRBD2 (7 bases). Trimming cost V 6 bases and J 1 base, with 19 bases left between them. The CDR3 contains 16 residues. Germline V gives CDR1 SQVTM, CDR2 ANQGSEA. CDR3 loop: CSVPPPGGASYNEQFF. CDR3 in DNA: TGCAGCGTCCCACCCCCTGGGGGGGCTTCCTACAATGAGCAGTTCTTC.

This clone was counted a single time. The rearrangement uses TRBV7-2 and TRBJ2-2; D possibly corresponds to TRBD1 (5 bases). The CDR3 runs 16 residues. CDR1 and CDR2 (germline): SGHTA, FQGNSA. Trimming pared 4 bases from V and 2 bases from J, leaving 14 bases between. CDR3: CASSSVTARNTGELFF. CDR3 coding DNA: TGTGCCAGCAGCTCAGTGACAGCCAGAAACACCGGGGAGCTGTTTTTT.

This clone was recorded a few times. The chain carries TRBV6-5 and TRBJ2-1; 7 positions agree with TRBD1. The CDR3 extends over 15 amino acids. V lost 6 bases and J lost 5; bases outside the gene matches: 10. Germline-derived CDR1 and CDR2 are MNHEY and SVGAGI. The CDR3 loop is CASRTDRESDNEQFF. DNA of the CDR3: TGTGCCAGCAGGACAGACAGGGAGTCCGACAATGAGCAGTTCTTC.

The rearrangement uses TRBV12-1 and TRBJ1-6; the D call of TRBD1 is as the table states it, not checked on the DNA. TRBV12-1 is labeled a pseudogene. The CDR3 consists of 16 residues. The CDR3 spells CASSPGTGKSISPLHF. The CDR3 coding sequence is TGTGCCAGCAGCCCGGGGACAGGGAAATCTATTTCACCCCTCCACTTT.

This sequence joins TRBV6-5 and TRBJ1-2; D not resolved. The CDR3 is made up of 15 amino acids. Per germline, CDR1 MNHEY and CDR2 SVGAGI. The V gene lost 6 bases and the J gene lost 2 bases, with 16 bases spanning the gap. The CDR3 nucleotides read TGTGCCAGCAGCCTAGGTGGCGGGCAGAACTATGGCTACACCTTC. The encoded protein is CASSLGGGQNYGYTF.

The J gene is TRBJ2-7, the V gene TRBV9; 8 bases align to TRBD1. This CDR3 has 15 residues. The trim removed 4 bases at V and 4 bases at J, leaving 10 bases unmatched. Germline V gene data show CDR1 as SGDLS and CDR2 as YYNGEE. CDR3 bases: TGTGCCAGCAGCCCAGGACAGGGTGGCCCATACGAGCAGTACTTC. This sequence encodes CASSPGQGGPYEQYF.

The chain uses TRBV5-1 and TRBJ1-2; D is unresolved. Trimming stripped 1 base from V and 5 bases from J, with 9 bases between. This CDR3 comprises 13 residues. Germline V gene data show CDR1 as SGHRS and CDR2 as YFSETQ. The CDR3 DNA reads TGCGCCAGCAGCTTGAACAGAGAGTATGGCTACACCTTC. Translation: CASSLNREYGYTF.

The genes are TRBV7-8 and TRBJ2-2, with 7 bases aligning to TRBD1. This CDR3 spans 16 amino acids. With V trimmed by 2 bases and J by 2 bases, 5 bases remained unmatched. Germline assignment: CDR1 SGHVS and CDR2 FQNEAQ. The CDR3 DNA follows: TGTGCCAGCAGCTTAAGGGGGCGGCCTAACACCGGGGAGCTGTTTTTT. This sequence encodes CASSLRGRPNTGELFF.

The rearrangement uses TRBV19 and TRBJ1-2; 9 positions match TRBD1. The V gene's germline CDR1 is LNHDA and CDR2 SQIVND (reference sequence). J gave up 4 bases and V 5 bases, and 8 bases lay outside the gene matches. CDR3 length equals 15 residues. The CDR3 DNA reads TGTGCCAGTAGTCCAAGGACAGGGGCCACCTATGGCTACACCTTC. It encodes CASSPRTGATYGYTF. Combining the CDR3 with reference TRBV19 and TRBJ1-2 gives the whole variable domain DGGITQSPKYLFRKEGQNVTLSCEQNLNHDAMYWYRQDPGQGLRLIYYSQIVNDFQKGDIAEGYSVSREKKESFPLTVTSAQKNPTAFYLCASSPRTGATYGYTFGSGTRLTVV.

The V call is TRBV5-1, the J call TRBJ2-7; D is possibly TRBD2 (6 bases). CDR3 length equals 13 residues. V lost 0 bases and J 4 bases, leaving 8 bases between the germline ends. The germline V gene has CDR1 SGHRS and CDR2 YFSETQ. The CDR3 reads CASSLASEYEQYF. The CDR3 nucleotides read TGCGCCAGCAGCTTGGCTAGCGAGTACGAGCAGTACTTC.

The chain is built from TRBV21-1 and TRBJ1-6; the D call in the table, TRBD1, was not verified against the DNA. TRBV21-1 is described as a pseudogene. CDR3 length: 16 residues. CDR3 DNA sequence: TGTGCCAGCAGCAAGCTGGTAGTTTGCAGGAATTCACCCCTCCACTTT. Translation gives CASSKLVVCRNSPLHF.

The V gene is TRBV3-1 (or the pseudogene TRBV3-2), the J gene TRBJ1-2, with TRBD1 as a possible D gene (6 bases). V shed 4 bases and J shed 5 bases, with 20 bases lying between them. Looked up from germline, CDR1 is LGHDT and CDR2 is YNNKEL (reference sequence). This CDR3 is 16 amino acids long. CDR3 sequence reads: CASSLQGIVGKYGYTF. CDR3 nucleotides: TGTGCCAGCAGCCTCCAGGGGATAGTTGGGAAATATGGCTACACCTTC.

Only one count was recorded for this clone. The rearrangement uses TRBV7-2 and TRBJ2-1; D is ambiguous. V lost 7 bases and J 0 bases, leaving 13 bases between the germline ends. CDR3 length: 15 residues. Looked up from germline, CDR1 is SGHTA and CDR2 is FQGNSA. The CDR3 DNA reads as TGTGCCAGCATCCCTAGTTTGGGCTCCTACAATGAGCAGTTCTTC. The encoded protein is CASIPSLGSYNEQFF.

A few counts support this clone. The V gene is TRBV5-5, the J gene TRBJ2-5; TRBD2 agrees at 8 bases. Germline V gene data show CDR1 as SGHKS and CDR2 as YYEKEE (reference sequence). V lost 4 bases, J lost 7 bases, and 12 bases stayed unmatched. The CDR3 runs to 15 residues. CDR3 DNA sequence: TGTGCCAGCAGCCAAGCGGGAGATCACTGGGGGACCCAGTACTTC. The encoded protein is CASSQAGDHWGTQYF. Full variable domain (rest looked up from reference TRBV5-5 and TRBJ2-5): DAGVTQSPTHLIKTRGQQVTLRCSPISGHKSVSWYQQVLGQGPQFIFQYYEKEERGRGNFPDRFSARQFPNYSSELNVNALLLGDSALYLCASSQAGDHWGTQYFGPGTRLLVL.

The gene calls are TRBV7-9 and TRBJ2-1; 10 nucleotides match TRBD2. J was trimmed by 6 bases and V by 4 bases; bases with no gene match: 12. The CDR3 contains 17 residues. From germline, CDR1 is SEHNR and CDR2 FQNEAQ (reference sequence). CDR3 coding DNA: TGTGCCAGCAGCTCCTCCCCAGCGGGAGGGCCGGGCAATGAGCAGTTCTTC. Amino acid sequence: CASSSSPAGGPGNEQFF. The whole variable domain, filled in from reference TRBV7-9 and TRBJ2-1, reads DTGVSQNPRHKITKRGQNVTFRCDPISEHNRLYWYRQTLGQGPEFLTYFQNEAQLEKSRLLSDRFSAERPKGSFSTLEIQRTEQGDSAMYLCASSSSPAGGPGNEQFFGPGTRLTVL.

The rearrangement joins TRBV7-8 to TRBJ1-5; 8 bases align to TRBD1. V was pared by 7 bases and J by 7 bases, with 15 bases of the junction left unmatched. Germline-derived CDR1 and CDR2 are SGHVS and FQNEAQ. The CDR3 is 16 amino acids. The CDR3 loop reads CASTSSRAGGWQPQHF. CDR3 in DNA: TGTGCCAGCACGTCGAGTAGGGCAGGGGGCTGGCAGCCCCAGCATTTT.

This chain uses TRBV7-8 with TRBJ2-1; D uncertain. V lost 6 bases to trimming and J lost 6 bases, with 18 bases between them. CDR1 is SGHVS, CDR2 FQNEAQ, per germline. The CDR3 loop spans 15 amino acids. In DNA form, the CDR3 reads TGTGCCAGCAGGACACAGCCGGTCGCTTTCAATGAGCAGTTCTTC. It codes for CASRTQPVAFNEQFF.

The V gene is TRBV7-9, the J gene TRBJ2-7; D is unclear. This CDR3 spans 13 amino acids. V was cut by 5 bases and J by 0 bases, with 8 bases left in between. Germline V gives CDR1 SEHNR, CDR2 FQNEAQ (reference sequence). The CDR3 DNA sequence: TGTGCCAGCAGCGGCAGGCTCTCCTACGAGCAGTACTTC. Protein sequence: CASSGRLSYEQYF.

This clone was detected only a few times. The chain combines TRBV6-5 with TRBJ2-7, with a tentative D call TRBD1 (6 bases). The CDR3 spans 12 residues. The V gene's germline CDR1 is MNHEY and CDR2 SVGAGI. V was cut by 10 bases and J by 6 bases, with 16 bases left in between. CDR3 residues: CAIETGYSEQYF. In nucleotides, the CDR3 is TGTGCCATAGAGACAGGTTACTCCGAGCAGTACTTC.

This sequence joins TRBV6-5 and TRBJ2-2, with D possibly matching TRBD2 (6 bases). Germline CDR1 reads MNHEY; CDR2 reads SVGAGI. V lost 2 bases, J lost 5 bases, and 12 bases lay in between. The CDR3 loop spans 15 amino acids. CDR3 amino acids: CASSYGLPITGELFF. In DNA, the CDR3 is TGTGCCAGCAGTTACGGACTACCGATTACCGGGGAGCTGTTTTTT.

V and J are TRBV6-5 and TRBJ1-1; D is uncertain. Trimming left V 6 bases short and J 5 bases short, with 16 bases between. The CDR3 covers 14 residues. CDR1 and CDR2 from the germline V gene are MNHEY and SVGAGI. CDR3: CASSQRAGQTEAFF. CDR3 DNA: TGTGCCAGCAGCCAAAGGGCGGGCCAGACTGAAGCTTTCTTT.

The rearrangement joins TRBV7-2 to TRBJ1-1, with TRBD1 identical over 7 bases. With V trimmed by 2 bases and J by 4 bases, 4 bases remained unmatched. Per the germline V gene, CDR1 is SGHTA and CDR2 is FQGNSA. The CDR3 runs to 14 residues. For the CDR3, the DNA is TGTGCCAGCAGCTTAAGACAGGGCGGCACTGAAGCTTTCTTT. It codes for CASSLRQGGTEAFF.

The chain is built from TRBV7-9 and TRBJ1-3; 11 bases align to TRBD1. The CDR3 is made up of 17 amino acids. Germline-derived CDR1 and CDR2 are SEHNR and FQNEAQ (reference sequence). V lost 5 bases, J lost 1 base, and 7 bases stayed unmatched. DNA for the CDR3: TGTGCCAGCAGCGGGCCGGGACAGGGGGTTTCTGGAAACACCATATATTTT. Translated: CASSGPGQGVSGNTIYF. The complete variable domain, with remaining parts taken from reference TRBV7-9 and TRBJ1-3, reads DTGVSQNPRHKITKRGQNVTFRCDPISEHNRLYWYRQTLGQGPEFLTYFQNEAQLEKSRLLSDRFSAERPKGSFSTLEIQRTEQGDSAMYLCASSGPGQGVSGNTIYFGEGSWLTVV.

In this sample, this clone turned up a few times. The gene calls are TRBV7-2 and TRBJ1-5; D unresolved. In germline, CDR1 is SGHTA, CDR2 FQGNSA. This CDR3 spans 13 amino acids. V lost 1 base and J lost 5, with 6 bases in between. CDR3 loop: CASSLGQDQPQHF. In DNA form, the CDR3 reads TGTGCCAGCAGCTTAGGCCAGGATCAGCCCCAGCATTTT.

The rearrangement uses TRBV12-3 or TRBV12-4 and TRBJ1-1; D is unclear. This CDR3 region has 13 residues. V was clipped by 3 bases and J by 3 bases, with 8 bases between them. CDR3 region: CASSFQRDTEAFF. The CDR3 DNA reads as TGTGCCAGCAGTTTTCAGAGGGACACTGAAGCTTTCTTT.

The gene calls are TRBV21-1 and TRBJ1-3. TRBV21-1 is flagged as a pseudogene. The CDR3 length is 19 residues. The CDR3: CATSFGLVKRAYSGNTIYF. In nucleotides, the CDR3 is TGTGCCACCAGCTTCGGACTCGTCAAGCGCGCCTACTCTGGAAACACCATATATTTT.